These 5 T cell receptor beta chains originate from one sample sequenced in a study of early T cells in non-severe SARS-CoV-2 infection. TCRdb analysed the 5' RACE reads with MiXCR anew, one entry per CDR3 protein. The sample has around 80,000 distinct CDR3 sequences, around 10% seen once. The sample in question was whole blood, obtained at baseline. These receptor sequences come from an adult who was a healthcare worker with PCR-confirmed SARS-CoV-2 infection or an uninfected control (not recorded which).

This clonotype showed up many times. The DNA of the CDR3 is TGTGCCAGCAGTTACTCGACGAGACAGTCTGAAGCTTTCTTT. Amino acids: CASSYSTRQSEAFF. The chain couples TRBV6-5 to TRBJ1-1; D may be TRBD1 (5 bases). The CDR3 is 14 residues long. V was trimmed by 0 bases and J by 6 bases, leaving 11 bases between them. CDR1 and CDR2 from the germline V gene are MNHEY and SVGAGI.

This clonotype showed up just a few times. The genes are TRBV7-3 and TRBJ2-3; the match to TRBD2 covers 9 bases. CDR1 and CDR2 (germline): SGHTA, FQGTGA. J gave up 2 bases and V 6 bases, and 6 bases lay outside the gene matches. The CDR3 is 15 residues long. CDR3 protein: CASRPGTSPTDTQYF. The CDR3 DNA reads as TGTGCCAGCAGACCCGGGACTAGCCCCACAGATACGCAGTATTTT.

This clonotype was recorded a few times. V and J are TRBV29-1 and TRBJ1-2, with no clear D. Trimming took off 1 base at V and 5 bases at J, with 8 bases between the two ends. The CDR3 has 12 residues. The germline gives CDR1 SQVTM, CDR2 ANQGSEA. CDR3 loop: CSVEVTDYGYTF. The DNA of the CDR3 is TGCAGCGTTGAAGTGACGGATTATGGCTACACCTTC. Full variable domain (missing parts from reference TRBV29-1 and TRBJ1-2): SAVISQKPSRDICQRGTSLTIQCQVDSQVTMMFWYRQQPGQSLTLIATANQGSEATYESGFVIDKFPISRPNLTFSTLTVSNMSPEDSSIYLCSVEVTDYGYTFGSGTRLTVV.

This clonotype was picked up a small number of times. The chain couples TRBV7-9 to TRBJ1-3, with no clear D. In germline, CDR1 is SEHNR, CDR2 FQNEAQ (reference sequence). This CDR3 has 16 amino acids. V shed 5 bases and J shed 2 bases, with 16 bases lying between them. CDR3 sequence (DNA): TGTGCCAGCAGCCCCTTCGGTCCGCTAACTGGAAACACCATATATTTT. Its translation is CASSPFGPLTGNTIYF.

The chain combines TRBV7-2 with TRBJ2-6; D not certain. CDR3 length: 19 residues. CDR1 is SGHTA and CDR2 is FQGNSA in the germline V gene. V was shortened by 1 base and J by 0 bases, with 16 bases between the two germline ends. The DNA for the CDR3 is TGTGCCAGCAGCTTAGTACCCCCCATTAATCCCTCTGGGGCCAACGTCCTGACTTTC. It translates to CASSLVPPINPSGANVLTF. The full variable domain, with the rest looked up from reference TRBV7-2 and TRBJ2-6, is GAGVSQSPSNKVTEKGKDVELRCDPISGHTALYWYRQSLGQGLEFLIYFQGNSAPDKSGLPSDRFSAERTGGSVSTLTIQRTQQEDSAVYLCASSLVPPINPSGANVLTFGAGSRLTVL.